A selection of T cell receptor beta chains follows, all from one sample in a study of high-grade serous ovarian cancer treatment subgroups. Here immunoSEQ multiplex PCR was the method, and the copy in TCRdb shows in-frame clones only, minus some. The sample consists of approximately 30,000 clones, roughly 80% of them appearing once. What was sequenced was tumor tissue. The receptors shown here come from a human donor with high-grade serous ovarian cancer. CDR3s include the opening cysteine and the closing phenylalanine or tryptophan.

J	V	CDR3
TRBJ1-3	TRBV27	CASSQVPPGNTIYF
TRBJ1-1	TRBV28	CASSTRPGGRGTEAFF
TRBJ2-1	TRBV7-2	CASSLGAGDYNEQFF
.	TRBV6-5	CASRPVGLAGAEQYF
TRBJ1-6	TRBV7-6	CASSLGHDNSPLHF
TRBJ2-1	TRBV11-3	CASSFSGTAYNEQFF
TRBJ2-5	TRBV5-1	CASSLFARGLETQYF
TRBJ1-2	TRBV30	CAWRRQVYGYTF
TRBJ2-1	TRBV9	CASSGGGSPRIYNEQFF
TRBJ2-2	TRBV6-1	CASSETVNTGELFF
TRBJ1-2	TRBV5-1	CASSQGQGNYGYTF
TRBJ2-2	TRBV23-1	CASSQGGVFAGELFF
TRBJ1-2	TRBV19	CASRPTVGIGYTF
TRBJ2-5	TRBV5-1	CASSITPTGGMGETQYF
TRBJ2-5	TRBV20-1	CSASGQETQYF
TRBJ2-1	TRBV27	CASSSTTSGTREQFF
TRBJ2-1	TRBV7-9	CASSLGGLGGMEQFF
TRBJ2-2	TRBV4-1	CASSQAPTSGSIRGGELFF
TRBJ2-7	TRBV6-6	CASSRQFYEQYF
TRBJ1-6	TRBV6-1	CASSEAGSPLHF
TRBJ1-1	TRBV6-4	CASSDTWNTEAFF
TRBJ2-7	TRBV19	CASSMKPITARGRAYEQYF
TRBJ1-4	TRBV5-1	CASSLGRGTNEKLFF
TRBJ2-3	TRBV30	CAWSRHAGTDTQYF
TRBJ1-1	TRBV11-2	CASSYGEGARAFF
TRBJ1-2	TRBV9	CASSASGVALYGYTF
TRBJ2-2	TRBV6-1	CASSERAQQAGELFF
TRBJ2-1	TRBV30	CAWSPGQGAYNEQFF
TRBJ2-5	TRBV11-2	CASSPTHQETQYF
TRBJ1-1	TRBV30	CAWRPPGAPYTEAFF
TRBJ2-7	TRBV28	CASSFHNEQYF
TRBJ1-1	TRBV2	CASSILTGTVNTEAFF
TRBJ1-2	TRBV5-1	CASSIQGDHGYTF
TRBJ2-7	TRBV7-2	CASSTRQGPYF
TRBJ1-5	TRBV23-1	CASSQSPPDRELSCNQPQHF
TRBJ1-5	TRBV6-4	CASSIDLGQPQHF
TRBJ1-6	TRBV19	CASSIGGDSPLHF
TRBJ2-1	TRBV30	CAWTGTILYNEQFF
TRBJ2-7	TRBV15	CATSREGRGHYEQYF
TRBJ2-5	TRBV9	CASSGQGLETQYF
TRBJ2-7	TRBV5-5	CASSLADEQYF
TRBJ2-7	TRBV7-6	CASSLRGTRQGANEQYF
TRBJ1-1	TRBV7-9	CASSAPFGLNTEAFF
TRBJ2-7	TRBV7-9	CASGGQGLYEQYF
TRBJ2-1	TRBV7-2	CASSHDPTSNEQFF
TRBJ2-7	TRBV7-9	CASSRVTGGGPSYF
TRBJ2-7	TRBV27	CASSFGTDTYEQYF
TRBJ2-3	TRBV6-5	CASSYSTGQVRDTQYF
TRBJ2-3	TRBV28	CASSLLGRRLPDTDTQYF
TRBJ2-2	TRBV5-1	CASSITGAINTGELFF
TRBJ2-7	TRBV7-2	CASSLVPQRAYEQYF
TRBJ2-1	TRBV19	CASERDYSRGEQFF
TRBJ2-7	TRBV30	CGGPGYEQYF
TRBJ1-5	TRBV30	CAFSRGSNQPQHF
TRBJ2-3	TRBV7-7	CASSPGGGTQYF
TRBJ2-7	TRBV28	CASTGQAYEQYF
TRBJ2-7	TRBV7-3	CASSVAGGSYEQYF
TRBJ1-2	TRBV23-1	CASRRSADRSNYGYTF